These 3 T cell receptor beta chains share one sample of origin, sequenced in a study of T cells in tuberculosis. Here immunoSEQ multiplex PCR was the method, and the copy in TCRdb shows in-frame clones only, minus some. Of about 88,000 clones listed, about nine tenths were seen once; the top ten hold approximately 1.9%. Thawed, overnight-rested PBMC were stained with GMM-loaded CD1B tetramer, viability dye and anti-CD3, then sorted. C32 glucose monomycolate from Rhodococcus equi was loaded onto the CD1B tetramers. The sequenced sample was CD1b-GMM tetramer-negative cells sorted from PBMCs. The receptor source for this set is an adult woman with latent tuberculosis.

This clone has only one observation. The chain couples TRBV7-9 to TRBJ1-6, with 7 bases aligning to TRBD1. Germline lookup yields CDR1 SEHNR and CDR2 FQNEAQ (reference sequence). The V gene end was trimmed by 2 bases and the J gene end by 9 bases; junction bases not matched to a gene: 10. The CDR3 contains 16 residues. DNA of the CDR3: TGTGCCAGCAGCTTATCGGGACAGAGTATGAGTTCACCCCTCCACTTT. Translation gives CASSLSGQSMSSPLHF.

The chain carries TRBV6-5 and TRBJ2-5; 12 positions agree with TRBD2. Trimming removed 4 bases from V and 5 bases from J; junction bases left unmatched: 5. The CDR3 loop spans 15 amino acids. Germline V gene sequence: CDR1 MNHEY, CDR2 SVGAGI. CDR3 sequence (DNA): TGTGCCAGCAGTTCTAGCGGGGGGGCAATGGAGACCCAGTACTTC. This sequence encodes CASSSSGGAMETQYF.

The V and J genes are TRBV5-6 and TRBJ2-1, with a weak D call TRBD1 (5 bases). V lost 1 base to trimming and J lost 7 bases, with 9 bases between them. In germline, CDR1 is SGHDT, CDR2 YYEEEE. The CDR3 sequence is 13 residues long. The CDR3 protein is CASSLWAGNEQFF. The DNA of the CDR3 is TGTGCCAGCAGCTTGTGGGCAGGGAATGAGCAGTTCTTC.